This entry lists 4 T cell receptor beta chains sequenced from one sample in a study of somatic mutations in cytotoxic T cells in rheumatoid arthritis. This table comes from immunoSEQ multiplex PCR, and its TCRdb copy is limited to in-frame clones, with some not included. The table shows just under 30,000 clones, with 70% to 90% occurring only once. Material for sequencing was CD8+ T cells sorted from blood. The receptors come from an adult with rheumatoid arthritis.

The chain is built from TRBV19 and TRBJ2-1; D unresolved. This CDR3 is built from 14 residues. The germline V gene encodes CDR1 LNHDA and CDR2 SQIVND (reference sequence). V was cut by 1 base and J by 5 bases, with 9 bases left in between. CDR3 protein: CASSIVGLDNEQFF. In DNA form, the CDR3 reads TGTGCCAGTAGTATAGTAGGTTTGGACAATGAGCAGTTCTTC. Using reference TRBV19 and TRBJ2-1 for the parts outside the CDR3, the full variable domain is DGGITQSPKYLFRKEGQNVTLSCEQNLNHDAMYWYRQDPGQGLRLIYYSQIVNDFQKGDIAEGYSVSREKKESFPLTVTSAQKNPTAFYLCASSIVGLDNEQFFGPGTRLTVL.

The CDR3 loop reads CASSFLDRVVKNTEAFF. The CDR3 DNA follows: TGTGCCAGCAGCTTCTTGGACAGGGTGGTTAAGAACACTGAAGCTTTCTTT. V gene TRBV5-8 combines with J gene TRBJ1-1; 8 bases line up with TRBD1. The CDR3 extends over 17 amino acids. Germline lookup yields CDR1 SGHTS and CDR2 YDEGEE. V trimming: 2 bases; J trimming: 1 base; junction bases outside the gene matches: 10.

This chain joins TRBV7-8 and TRBJ1-2; weak D call: TRBD1 (6 bases). Germline CDR1 reads SGHVS; CDR2 reads FQNEAQ. V lost 5 bases, J lost 3 bases, and 13 bases lay in between. CDR3 length: 14 residues. In DNA, the CDR3 is TGTGCCAGCAGCCCTGGTACAGGGTACTATGGCTACACCTTC. It encodes CASSPGTGYYGYTF.

The chain combines TRBV6-5 with TRBJ1-5; no definite D call. This CDR3 has 15 residues. Trimming removed 6 bases from V and 3 bases from J, with 15 bases in between. CDR1 is MNHEY and CDR2 is SVGAGI in the germline V gene. CDR3 sequence reads: CASSIEGGPNQPQHF. CDR3 DNA sequence: TGTGCCAGCAGCATCGAGGGAGGGCCCAATCAGCCCCAGCATTTT.